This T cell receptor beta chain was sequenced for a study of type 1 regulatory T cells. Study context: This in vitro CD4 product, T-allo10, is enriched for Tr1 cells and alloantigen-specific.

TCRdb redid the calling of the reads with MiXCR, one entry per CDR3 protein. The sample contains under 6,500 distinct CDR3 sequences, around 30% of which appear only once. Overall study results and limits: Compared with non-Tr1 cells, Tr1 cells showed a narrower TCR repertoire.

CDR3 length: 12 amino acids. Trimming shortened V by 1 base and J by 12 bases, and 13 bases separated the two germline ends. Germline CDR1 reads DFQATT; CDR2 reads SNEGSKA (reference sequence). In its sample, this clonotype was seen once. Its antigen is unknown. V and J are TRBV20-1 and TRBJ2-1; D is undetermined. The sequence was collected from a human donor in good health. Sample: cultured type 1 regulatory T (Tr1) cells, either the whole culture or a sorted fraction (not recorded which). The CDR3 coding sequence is TGCAGTGCTAGAGTTGTTGGCGGTGCGCAGTTCTTC. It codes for CSARVVGGAQFF.